The sequence of this T cell receptor (beta chain) was determined in a study of read filtering for tumor transcriptome and immune sequencing. Study-wide background: TCR-mapped reads were about 4.05 to 10.27 million with IR-seq versus roughly 75 to 1,400 with RNA-seq.

This CDR3 is built from 19 residues. Germline CDR1 SGHTA, CDR2 FQGNSA. V lost 5 bases, J lost 5 bases, and 20 bases stayed unmatched. The library was built from roughly 400 ng RNA with molecular barcoded adaptors for alpha/delta and beta/gamma chains. TCRdb re-derived calls from the reads in MiXCR, one entry per CDR3 protein. The table records some 40,000 distinct CDR3 sequences, approximately 12% of them present only once. This clonotype was recorded many times. The chain employs TRBV7-2 and TRBJ2-3; 9 positions agree with TRBD1. Sequenced: a population of CD138-negative cells sorted from bone marrow. The receptor was isolated from a donor aged 40 or over with multiple myeloma. CDR3 protein: CASSGRGRSRDREVDTQYF. DNA of the CDR3: TGTGCCAGCAGCGGGAGGGGCCGGTCCCGGGACAGGGAGGTAGATACGCAGTATTTT.